One sample yielded the 22 T cell receptor beta chains listed below, sequenced in a study of shared clonotypes between healthy human individuals. Using immunoSEQ multiplex PCR, the repertoire was profiled, and TCRdb retains in-frame clones only, with some absent. The top ten clones hold 0.3% to 0.35% of a sample with around 580,000 clones, roughly 98% of them seen once. CD45RO-negative, CCR7-positively selected cells formed the naive CD8 fraction, excluding terminally differentiated effector memory CD45RA+ cells. The specimen sequenced was naive CD8+ T cells sorted from blood. These receptors were obtained from a young man in good health.

The V and J genes are TRBV9 and TRBJ1-1; D gene unclear. The CDR3 runs 14 residues. Germline CDR1 and CDR2: SGDLS and YYNGEE. Trimming removed 0 bases at V and 4 bases at J, with 10 bases between. CDR3 DNA sequence: TGTGCCAGCAGCGTAGCTGTAGGGATCACTGAAGCTTTCTTT. As protein: CASSVAVGITEAFF.

V gene TRBV7-9 combines with J gene TRBJ2-7; D unresolved. V was trimmed by 0 bases and J by 3 bases, leaving 6 bases between them. CDR3 size: 13 residues. The germline gives CDR1 SEHNR, CDR2 FQNEAQ (reference sequence). Here the CDR3 DNA reads TGTGCCAGCAGCTTAGCTGTAGGCTACGAGCAGTACTTC. This translates into CASSLAVGYEQYF.

For the CDR3, the DNA is TGCAGCGTTGTTTACTTATCGGGGGGTACAGATACGCAGTATTTT. It codes for CSVVYLSGGTDTQYF. The chain combines TRBV29-1 with TRBJ2-3; TRBD2 agrees at 7 bases. Germline V gene data show CDR1 as SQVTM and CDR2 as ANQGSEA. This CDR3 comprises 15 residues. Trimming cost V 4 bases and J 3 bases; bases outside gene matches: 10.

This clone was observed a single time. The chain employs TRBV9 and TRBJ2-5, with D maybe TRBD1 (6 bases). CDR3 length equals 16 residues. V was clipped by 0 bases and J by 4 bases, with 16 bases between them. In germline, CDR1 is SGDLS, CDR2 YYNGEE. CDR3 DNA: TGTGCCAGCAGCGTAGAGGGGGATGATGCAGGAGAGACCCAGTACTTC. It encodes CASSVEGDDAGETQYF. The complete variable domain, with remaining parts taken from reference TRBV9 and TRBJ2-5, reads DSGVTQTPKHLITATGQRVTLRCSPRSGDLSVYWYQQSLDQGLQFLIQYYNGEERAKGNILERFSAQQFPDLHSELNLSSLELGDSALYFCASSVEGDDAGETQYFGPGTRLLVL.

The V gene is TRBV29-1, the J gene TRBJ1-2; a possible D gene is TRBD1 (5 bases). CDR1 SQVTM and CDR2 ANQGSEA come from the germline V gene. The V gene lost 6 bases and the J gene lost 7 bases, with 24 bases spanning the gap. CDR3 length: 15 amino acids. CDR3 amino acids: CSVSQPGTRYSGYTF. The CDR3 DNA reads TGCAGCGTCAGTCAGCCAGGGACGCGGTATTCTGGCTACACCTTC.

The J gene is TRBJ2-7, the V gene TRBV11-2; 10 nucleotides align to TRBD2. After removal of 5 bases from V and 2 bases from J, the junction contained 9 bases not matched to a gene. CDR1 is SGHAT and CDR2 is FQNNGV in the germline V gene. The length of the CDR3 is 16 residues. CDR3 amino acids: CASSARLAGSTYEQYF. CDR3 nucleotides: TGTGCCAGCAGCGCCCGACTAGCGGGTAGCACCTACGAGCAGTACTTC. Supplemented by reference TRBV11-2 and TRBJ2-7, the full variable domain reads EAGVAQSPRYKIIEKRQSVAFWCNPISGHATLYWYQQILGQGPKLLIQFQNNGVVDDSQLPKDRFSAERLKGVDSTLKIQPAKLEDSAVYLCASSARLAGSTYEQYFGPGTRLTVT.

This clone was picked up one time. The chain recombines TRBV27 with TRBJ2-7; D uncertain. V lost 0 bases and J 0 bases, leaving 9 bases between the germline ends. This CDR3 is built from 15 residues. Germline CDR1 MNHEY, CDR2 SMNVEV (reference sequence). Here the CDR3 reads CASSLSPYSSYEQYF. As DNA, the CDR3 is TGTGCCAGCAGTTTATCCCCATACAGCTCCTACGAGCAGTACTTC.

This CDR3 is CASSLRGDTQYF. The CDR3 DNA reads as TGTGCCAGCAGCCTCCGGGGAGATACGCAGTATTTT. V usage is TRBV5-8 and J usage is TRBJ2-3, with D possibly matching TRBD2 (5 bases). Germline CDR1 and CDR2: SGHTS and YDEGEE. This CDR3 has 12 residues. Trimming removed 4 bases from V and 5 bases from J, with 8 bases in between.

A word on this clone: Other DNA sequences in this specimen translate into the identical CDR3. V gene TRBV2 combines with J gene TRBJ2-7; D unclear. Germline V gene sequence: CDR1 SNHLY, CDR2 FYNNEI. This CDR3 is 10 amino acids long. V was cut by 7 bases and J by 3 bases, with 4 bases left in between. The CDR3 DNA is TGTGCCAGCACCGGCTACGAGCAGTACTTC. Protein sequence: CASTGYEQYF. The variable domain in full, completed from reference TRBV2 and TRBJ2-7, reads EPEVTQTPSHQVTQMGQEVILRCVPISNHLYFYWYRQILGQKVEFLVSFYNNEISEKSEIFDDQFSVERPDGSNFTLKIRSTKLEDSAMYFCASTGYEQYFGPGTRLTVT.

The chain combines TRBV10-1 with TRBJ1-5, with TRBD1 identical over 9 bases. Germline CDR1 and CDR2: WNHNN and SYGVQD (reference sequence). This CDR3 is built from 18 residues. V shed 10 bases, J shed 2 bases, and the junction held 18 bases outside the gene matches. The CDR3 region has the DNA TGCGCCACCCCGGAGGGGACAGGGATATGGGTGGGCAATCAGCCCCAGCATTTT. This gives the protein CATPEGTGIWVGNQPQHF.

The chain uses TRBV6-5 and TRBJ2-7; 7 bases align to TRBD1. The CDR3 contains 15 residues. The V segment lost 2 bases and the J segment 2 bases; nucleotides outside the gene matches: 6. Per the germline V gene, CDR1 is MNHEY and CDR2 is SVGAGI. The CDR3 region is CASSYGSGGAYEQYF. CDR3 bases: TGTGCCAGCAGTTACGGGTCAGGGGGTGCCTACGAGCAGTACTTC.

This clone occurred once. The genes are TRBV5-4 and TRBJ2-7, with 7 positions matching TRBD1. Germline CDR1 reads SGHNT; CDR2 reads YYREEE (reference sequence). The CDR3 is 14 residues long. V lost 4 bases to trimming and J lost 1 base; unmatched junction nucleotides: 5. The CDR3 DNA is TGTGCCAGCAGCACCCGGGACAGTTCCTACGAGCAGTACTTC. It yields the protein CASSTRDSSYEQYF.

The chain couples TRBV7-9 to TRBJ2-7; D possibly corresponds to TRBD1 (6 bases). This CDR3 contains 14 residues. V was pared by 5 bases and J by 3 bases, with 14 bases between. Germline V gene data show CDR1 as SEHNR and CDR2 as FQNEAQ (reference sequence). CDR3 in amino acids: CASSPRGRGYEQYF. CDR3 DNA sequence: TGTGCCAGCAGCCCAAGGGGCAGGGGCTACGAGCAGTACTTC.

The gene calls are TRBV7-9 and TRBJ2-7, with D perhaps matching TRBD1 or TRBD2 (5 bases each). The V and J ends lost 4 bases and 3 bases respectively, with 13 bases between them. CDR3 length equals 14 residues. From germline, CDR1 is SEHNR and CDR2 FQNEAQ (reference sequence). DNA of the CDR3: TGTGCCAGCAGCTCGCCGGGACCGAACTACGAGCAGTACTTC. It yields the protein CASSSPGPNYEQYF.

The chain carries TRBV5-4 and TRBJ2-7; a weak D match, TRBD1 (5 bases). The CDR3 has 14 amino acids. The V end lost 0 bases, the J end lost 6 bases, and 13 bases lay between the germline ends. CDR1 and CDR2 (germline): SGHNT, YYREEE (reference sequence). The CDR3 DNA sequence: TGTGCCAGCAGCTTGGGGTCAGGGTACCTCGAGCAGTACTTC. Encoded protein: CASSLGSGYLEQYF.

This CDR3 reads CASSQTTSSYNEQFF. CDR3 coding DNA: TGCGCCAGCAGCCAGACTACAAGCTCCTACAATGAGCAGTTCTTC. V usage is TRBV4-3 and J usage is TRBJ2-1; D is perhaps TRBD2 (5 bases). Trimming cost V 3 bases and J 0 bases, with 9 bases left between them. The V gene's germline CDR1 is LGHNA and CDR2 YSLEER. The CDR3 has 15 residues.

The V call is TRBV7-9, the J call TRBJ1-3, with a tentative D call TRBD1 (5 bases). The CDR3 is 15 residues long. Trimming took 5 bases from V and 1 from J, leaving 12 bases between them. The germline V gene has CDR1 SEHNR and CDR2 FQNEAQ (reference sequence). The CDR3 here is CASSPSGGSGNTIYF. The CDR3 nucleotides are TGTGCCAGCAGCCCAAGCGGGGGGTCTGGAAACACCATATATTTT.

CDR3: CAISDPGSYNEQFF. The CDR3 DNA is TGTGCCATCAGTGACCCGGGCTCCTACAATGAGCAGTTCTTC. V and J are TRBV10-3 and TRBJ2-1; no clear D. Germline CDR1 and CDR2: ENHRY and SYGVKD. The CDR3 length is 14 residues. The V end was cut by 3 bases, the J end by 0 bases, with 6 bases between.

In DNA, the CDR3 is TGTGCCAGCAGCTCCTGGGGGCCAAGCCTGGACGAGCAGTACTTC. It yields the protein CASSSWGPSLDEQYF. V usage is TRBV7-2 and J usage is TRBJ2-7; maybe TRBD1 (6 bases). CDR3 length equals 15 residues. The V and J ends lost 4 bases and 5 bases respectively, with 18 bases between them. CDR1 and CDR2 (germline): SGHTA, FQGNSA.

The rearrangement uses TRBV5-1 and TRBJ1-1, with a tentative D call TRBD1 (5 bases). The CDR3 length is 12 residues. CDR1 is SGHRS and CDR2 is YFSETQ in the germline V gene. Trimming shortened V by 2 bases and J by 3 bases, and 5 bases separated the two germline ends. The DNA of the CDR3 is TGCGCCAGCAGCTTCAGGGACACTGAAGCTTTCTTT. This codes for CASSFRDTEAFF.

The chain has TRBV29-1 and TRBJ2-2, with 9 bases that match TRBD2. J gave up 0 bases and V 6 bases, and 2 bases lay outside the gene matches. The CDR3 spans 14 residues. Germline-derived CDR1 and CDR2 are SQVTM and ANQGSEA. The CDR3 reads CSVRLAANTGELFF. CDR3 bases: TGCAGCGTCAGACTAGCGGCGAACACCGGGGAGCTGTTTTTT.

The rearrangement uses TRBV27 and TRBJ2-7, with 7 bases that match TRBD2. Losses at the gene ends were 2 bases for V and 7 bases for J; bases not matched to a gene: 5. CDR1 is MNHEY and CDR2 is SMNVEV in the germline V gene (reference sequence). The CDR3 loop spans 13 amino acids. Written as DNA, the CDR3 is TGTGCCAGCAGTTTAAACCGAGCGGGGGAGCAGTACTTC. Amino acids: CASSLNRAGEQYF.